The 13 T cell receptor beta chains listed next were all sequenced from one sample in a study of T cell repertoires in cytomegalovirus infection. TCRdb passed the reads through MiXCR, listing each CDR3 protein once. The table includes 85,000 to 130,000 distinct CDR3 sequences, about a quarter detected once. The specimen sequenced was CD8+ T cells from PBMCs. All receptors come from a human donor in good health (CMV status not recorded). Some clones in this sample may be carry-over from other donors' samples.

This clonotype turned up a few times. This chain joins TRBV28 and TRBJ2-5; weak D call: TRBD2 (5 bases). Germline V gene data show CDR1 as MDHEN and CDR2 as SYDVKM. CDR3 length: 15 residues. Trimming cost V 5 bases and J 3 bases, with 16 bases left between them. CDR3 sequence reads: CASSEGQSTEETQYF. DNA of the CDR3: TGTGCCAGCAGTGAGGGCCAGTCTACTGAAGAGACCCAGTACTTC.

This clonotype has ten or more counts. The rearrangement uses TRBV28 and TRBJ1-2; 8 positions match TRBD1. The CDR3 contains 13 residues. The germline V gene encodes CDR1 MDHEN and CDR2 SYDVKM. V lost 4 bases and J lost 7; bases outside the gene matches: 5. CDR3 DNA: TGTGCCAGCAGTTCTTCAGGGGGCGTTGGCTACACCTTC. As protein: CASSSSGGVGYTF.

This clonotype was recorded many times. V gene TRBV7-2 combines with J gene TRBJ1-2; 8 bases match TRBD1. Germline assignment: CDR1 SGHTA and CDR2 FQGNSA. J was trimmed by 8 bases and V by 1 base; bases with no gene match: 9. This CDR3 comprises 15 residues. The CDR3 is CASSLGGQGAIGYTF. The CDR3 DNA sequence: TGTGCCAGCAGCTTAGGCGGACAGGGTGCGATCGGCTACACCTTC.

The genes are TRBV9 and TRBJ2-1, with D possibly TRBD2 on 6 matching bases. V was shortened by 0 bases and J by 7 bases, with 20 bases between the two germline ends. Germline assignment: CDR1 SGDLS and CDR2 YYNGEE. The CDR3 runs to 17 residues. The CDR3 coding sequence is TGTGCCAGCAGCGTAGGATCCGGCGGGATGGGGGAAAATGAGCAGTTCTTC. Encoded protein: CASSVGSGGMGENEQFF.

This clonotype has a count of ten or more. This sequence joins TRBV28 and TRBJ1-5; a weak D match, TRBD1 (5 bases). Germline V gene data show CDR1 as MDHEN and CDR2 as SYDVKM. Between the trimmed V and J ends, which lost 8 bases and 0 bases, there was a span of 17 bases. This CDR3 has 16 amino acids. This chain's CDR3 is CASGNPSGGSNQPQHF. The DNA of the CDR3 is TGTGCCAGCGGTAACCCCTCGGGGGGTAGCAATCAGCCCCAGCATTTT.

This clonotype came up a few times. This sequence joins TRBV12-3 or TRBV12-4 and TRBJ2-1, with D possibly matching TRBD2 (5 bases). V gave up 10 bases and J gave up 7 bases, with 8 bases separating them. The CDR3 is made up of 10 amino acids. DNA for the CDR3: TGTGCCATCTCGGGGAATGAGCAGTTCTTC. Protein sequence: CAISGNEQFF.

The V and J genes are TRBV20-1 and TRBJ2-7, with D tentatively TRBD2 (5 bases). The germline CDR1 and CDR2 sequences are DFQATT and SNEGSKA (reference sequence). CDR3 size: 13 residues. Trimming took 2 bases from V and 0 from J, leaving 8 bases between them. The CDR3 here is CSARTGSSYEQYF. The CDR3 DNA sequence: TGCAGTGCTAGAACGGGAAGCTCCTACGAGCAGTACTTC.

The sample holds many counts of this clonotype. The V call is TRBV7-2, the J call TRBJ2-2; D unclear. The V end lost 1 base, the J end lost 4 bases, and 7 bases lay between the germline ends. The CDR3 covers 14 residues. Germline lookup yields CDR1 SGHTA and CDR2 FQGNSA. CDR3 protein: CASSLVVGTGELFF. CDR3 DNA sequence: TGTGCCAGCAGCTTAGTAGTAGGCACCGGGGAGCTGTTTTTT.

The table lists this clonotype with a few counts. CDR3: CASSQGSGNTQYF. The CDR3 bases are TGTGCCAGCAGCCAGGGTTCGGGTAATACGCAGTATTTT. The chain combines TRBV7-9 with TRBJ2-3; weak D call: TRBD1 (5 bases). Germline CDR1 SEHNR, CDR2 FQNEAQ (reference sequence). The CDR3 sequence is 13 residues long. The V end lost 5 bases, the J end lost 7 bases, and 13 bases lay between the germline ends. The full variable domain, completed using reference TRBV7-9 and TRBJ2-3, is DTGVSQNPRHKITKRGQNVTFRCDPISEHNRLYWYRQTLGQGPEFLTYFQNEAQLEKSRLLSDRFSAERPKGSFSTLEIQRTEQGDSAMYLCASSQGSGNTQYFGPGTRLTVL.

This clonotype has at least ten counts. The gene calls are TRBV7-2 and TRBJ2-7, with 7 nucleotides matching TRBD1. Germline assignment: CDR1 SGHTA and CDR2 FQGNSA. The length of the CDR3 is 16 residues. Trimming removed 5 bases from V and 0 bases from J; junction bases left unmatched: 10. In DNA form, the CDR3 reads TGTGCCAGCAGCCCCCAGCGACAGGGCAGCTCCTACGAGCAGTACTTC. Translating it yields CASSPQRQGSSYEQYF. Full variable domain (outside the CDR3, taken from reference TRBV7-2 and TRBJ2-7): GAGVSQSPSNKVTEKGKDVELRCDPISGHTALYWYRQSLGQGLEFLIYFQGNSAPDKSGLPSDRFSAERTGGSVSTLTIQRTQQEDSAVYLCASSPQRQGSSYEQYFGPGTRLTVT.

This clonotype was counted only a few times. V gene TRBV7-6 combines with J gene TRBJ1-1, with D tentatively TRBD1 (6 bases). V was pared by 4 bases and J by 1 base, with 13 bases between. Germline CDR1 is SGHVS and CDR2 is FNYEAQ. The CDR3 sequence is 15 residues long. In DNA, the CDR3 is TGTGCCAGCAGCTACAAGGGGGGGCCGAACACTGAAGCTTTCTTT. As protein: CASSYKGGPNTEAFF.

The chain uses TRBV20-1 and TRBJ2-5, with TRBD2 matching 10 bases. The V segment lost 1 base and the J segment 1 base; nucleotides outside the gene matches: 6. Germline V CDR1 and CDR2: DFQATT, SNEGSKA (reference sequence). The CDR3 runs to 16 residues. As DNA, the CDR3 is TGCAGTGCTAGAGCCGGGACTAGCGTGATCCAAGAGACCCAGTACTTC. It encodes CSARAGTSVIQETQYF.

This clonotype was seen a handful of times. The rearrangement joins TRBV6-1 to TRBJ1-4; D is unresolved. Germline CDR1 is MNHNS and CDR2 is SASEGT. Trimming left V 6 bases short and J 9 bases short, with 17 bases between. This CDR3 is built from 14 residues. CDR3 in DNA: TGTGCCAGCAGCCGGAACGGACTTGATAAAAAACTGTTTTTT. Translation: CASSRNGLDKKLFF.